Below, 13 T cell receptor beta chains from the same sample are listed, as sequenced in a study of CD8 T cells in Susac syndrome. After extraction with the RNeasy kit, roughly 0.45 to 1 ug of the RNA was reverse transcribed using random hexamers. TCRdb re-called the immunoSEQ multiplex PCR reads through MiXCR, storing one row per CDR3 protein. The data contain some 100,000 distinct CDR3 sequences, around 90% of them singletons. Sequenced sample: CD4+ T cells from PBMCs. Receptors were obtained from a human donor in good health.

The genes are TRBV11-2 and TRBJ2-7; 13 bases fit TRBD2. The ends lost 5 bases at V and 6 bases at J; junction bases unmatched: 4. Germline assignment: CDR1 SGHAT and CDR2 FQNNGV. This CDR3 spans 14 amino acids. The CDR3 loop reads CASSGTSGNLEQYF. The CDR3 DNA is TGTGCCAGCAGCGGGACTAGCGGGAATCTCGAGCAGTACTTC.

This rearrangement joins TRBV7-9 to TRBJ1-1; 7 bases are shared with TRBD1. Germline values: CDR1 SEHNR, CDR2 FQNEAQ (reference sequence). CDR3 length: 16 amino acids. J lost 4 bases, V lost 1 base, and 9 bases had no gene match. The DNA for the CDR3 is TGTGCCAGCAGCTTAGATCAAGGGGGCCTGGGCACTGAAGCTTTCTTT. Amino acid sequence: CASSLDQGGLGTEAFF. Variable domain in full (rest from reference TRBV7-9 and TRBJ1-1): DTGVSQNPRHKITKRGQNVTFRCDPISEHNRLYWYRQTLGQGPEFLTYFQNEAQLEKSRLLSDRFSAERPKGSFSTLEIQRTEQGDSAMYLCASSLDQGGLGTEAFFGQGTRLTVV.

The rearrangement joins TRBV6-2 or TRBV6-3 to TRBJ1-2; D unclear. The CDR3 extends over 15 amino acids. V was trimmed by 6 bases and J by 0 bases, leaving 14 bases between them. Germline CDR1 reads MNHEY; CDR2 reads SVGEGT. Here the CDR3 reads CASSPGLSANYGYTF. CDR3 bases: TGTGCCAGCAGCCCGGGCTTGAGTGCTAACTATGGCTACACCTTC.

The gene calls are TRBV6-2 or TRBV6-3 and TRBJ2-7; 10 bases agree with TRBD1. The CDR3 has 13 residues. V gave up 10 bases and J gave up 4 bases; unmatched junction bases: 7. CDR1 and CDR2 from the germline V gene are MNHEY and SVGEGT. CDR3 loop: CATRQGAGYEQYF. Written as DNA, the CDR3 is TGTGCCACCCGACAGGGGGCGGGGTACGAGCAGTACTTC.

The chain combines TRBV7-9 with TRBJ1-3; D possibly corresponds to TRBD1 (5 bases). Germline lookup yields CDR1 SEHNR and CDR2 FQNEAQ (reference sequence). The CDR3 covers 19 residues. The germline V and J ends were trimmed by 6 bases and 0 bases, with 24 bases remaining between them. The CDR3 loop reads CASSPRTSQHQTSGNTIYF. CDR3 bases: TGTGCCAGCAGTCCCCGGACAAGCCAACACCAAACCTCTGGAAACACCATATATTTT.

The CDR3 DNA sequence: TGTGCCAGCAGCTTAACGTGGACTAGCGGGGCGAGCTCCTACGAGCAGTACTTC. This sequence encodes CASSLTWTSGASSYEQYF. The chain employs TRBV7-8 and TRBJ2-7; 12 positions agree with TRBD2. Germline V CDR1 and CDR2: SGHVS, FQNEAQ. Losses at the gene ends were 2 bases for V and 0 bases for J; bases not matched to a gene: 8. This CDR3 spans 18 amino acids.

The chain combines TRBV7-6 with TRBJ2-3, with a tentative D call TRBD1 (6 bases). This CDR3 has 14 residues. CDR1 and CDR2 (germline): SGHVS, FNYEAQ. Trimming removed 0 bases at V and 4 bases at J, with 8 bases between. CDR3 nucleotides: TGTGCCAGCAGCTTAGCTCAGGGGTCAGATACGCAGTATTTT. The encoded protein is CASSLAQGSDTQYF.

The chain couples TRBV6-4 to TRBJ2-5; TRBD2 might be the D (5 bases). Germline V gene data show CDR1 as MRHNA and CDR2 as SNTAGT. Trimming took off 3 bases at V and 1 base at J, with 9 bases between the two ends. The CDR3 contains 14 residues. The CDR3 loop is CASSEEGFQETQYF. The CDR3 coding sequence is TGTGCCAGCAGTGAAGAGGGATTCCAAGAGACCCAGTACTTC.

The CDR3 DNA is TGTGCCAGCACCCATGAGGGGTATGGCTACACCTTC. This translates into CASTHEGYGYTF. The rearrangement links TRBV11-2 to TRBJ1-2; tentatively, D is TRBD1 (5 bases). Germline-derived CDR1 and CDR2 are SGHAT and FQNNGV. The V end was cut by 7 bases, the J end by 5 bases, with 11 bases between. This CDR3 contains 12 residues.

This chain connects TRBV7-9 to TRBJ2-1, with 8 bases that match TRBD2. V was pared by 3 bases and J by 7 bases, with 8 bases of the junction left unmatched. Germline assignment: CDR1 SEHNR and CDR2 FQNEAQ (reference sequence). The CDR3 sequence is 15 residues long. The CDR3 nucleotides are TGTGCCAGCAGCTTCTCGGGGGGGAGTATAAATGAGCAGTTCTTC. It codes for CASSFSGGSINEQFF.

This chain connects TRBV10-3 to TRBJ1-2; no clear D gene. In germline, CDR1 is ENHRY, CDR2 SYGVKD. Trimming pared 0 bases from V and 4 bases from J, leaving 9 bases between. This CDR3 region has 14 residues. The CDR3 loop reads CAISESRDSYGYTF. The CDR3 region has the DNA TGTGCCATCAGTGAGTCAAGGGATAGCTATGGCTACACCTTC.

The CDR3 here is CASTWGHLGEKLFF. As DNA, the CDR3 is TGTGCCAGCACTTGGGGCCACCTGGGGGAAAAACTGTTTTTT. This chain connects TRBV25-1 to TRBJ1-4; a weak D match, TRBD1 (5 bases). CDR3 length: 14 residues. Trimming left V 7 bases short and J 8 bases short, with 17 bases between. Per germline, CDR1 MGHDK and CDR2 SYGVNS.

The rearrangement joins TRBV5-1 to TRBJ2-5; TRBD1 matches 10 bases. With 1 base clipped from V and 5 bases from J, the junction kept 8 bases outside the gene matches. The CDR3 spans 16 residues. Germline-derived CDR1 and CDR2 are SGHRS and YFSETQ. The CDR3 reads CASSLRQGALPETQYF. The CDR3 bases are TGCGCCAGCAGCTTGCGACAGGGGGCTCTTCCCGAGACCCAGTACTTC.